This is a list of T cell receptor beta chains from one sample in a study of cytomegalovirus exposure and HLA in healthy donors. Sequenced by immunoSEQ multiplex PCR; TCRdb stores in-frame clones only, minus some. The sample carries over 150,000 clones, about four fifths recorded once. The sequenced sample consisted of PBMCs. The receptors here all came from a woman aged 25 to 39 in good health and CMV-seropositive. Both conserved end residues are part of each CDR3. D genes are given only for firm matches. The size of a clone is reported for some rows only, either as once, few or many, or as a class for expanded clones.

v_call: TRBV6-5; d_call: .; j_call: TRBJ1-1; clone_size: .; cdr3_aa: CASSYSAGLTEAFF; cdr3_nt: TGTGCCAGCAGTTACTCGGCAGGGCTTACTGAAGCTTTCTTT
v_call: TRBV27; d_call: .; j_call: TRBJ2-1; clone_size: .; cdr3_aa: CASSLRHINEQFF; cdr3_nt: TGTGCCAGCAGTTTGAGACATATCAATGAGCAGTTCTTC
v_call: TRBV14; d_call: TRBD1; j_call: TRBJ2-2; clone_size: once; cdr3_aa: CASSQRTGLGTGELFF; cdr3_nt: TGTGCCAGCAGCCAGCGGACAGGGTTGGGCACCGGGGAGCTGTTTTTT
v_call: TRBV6-6; d_call: TRBD1; j_call: TRBJ2-2; clone_size: .; cdr3_aa: CASSWTGAGELFF; cdr3_nt: TGTGCCAGCAGTTGGACAGGGGCCGGGGAGCTGTTTTTT
v_call: TRBV18; d_call: TRBD2; j_call: TRBJ2-2; clone_size: few; cdr3_aa: CASSPRLRAGAPFNTGELFF; cdr3_nt: TGTGCCAGCTCACCGCGCCTCAGAGCGGGGGCCCCCTTTAACACCGGGGAGCTGTTTTTT
v_call: TRBV5-6; d_call: .; j_call: TRBJ1-1; clone_size: few; cdr3_aa: CASSPGTLRRAFF; cdr3_nt: TGTGCCAGCAGCCCCGGGACACTCCGGCGGGCTTTCTTT
v_call: TRBV11-2; d_call: .; j_call: TRBJ1-5; clone_size: .; cdr3_aa: CASSPSGIGGQPQHF; cdr3_nt: TGTGCCAGCAGCCCTTCAGGGATCGGGGGACAGCCCCAGCATTTT
v_call: TRBV7-2; d_call: TRBD1; j_call: TRBJ2-1; clone_size: few; cdr3_aa: CASSPDRGGYNEQFF; cdr3_nt: TGTGCCAGCAGCCCTGACAGGGGGGGCTACAATGAGCAGTTCTTC
v_call: TRBV5-1; d_call: .; j_call: TRBJ2-3; clone_size: .; cdr3_aa: CASSPRSSSTDTQYF; cdr3_nt: TGCGCCAGCAGTCCTCGAAGCTCTAGCACAGATACGCAGTATTTT
v_call: TRBV27; d_call: .; j_call: TRBJ1-5; clone_size: .; cdr3_aa: CASSRQPQHF; cdr3_nt: TGTGCCAGCAGTCGTCAGCCCCAGCATTTT
v_call: TRBV19; d_call: .; j_call: TRBJ1-6; clone_size: .; cdr3_aa: CASSLGGTASPLHF; cdr3_nt: TGTGCCAGTAGTCTCGGAGGGACGGCGTCACCCCTCCACTTT
v_call: TRBV6-5; d_call: TRBD1; j_call: TRBJ1-2; clone_size: .; cdr3_aa: CASRDRNYGYTF; cdr3_nt: TGTGCCAGCAGGGACAGGAACTATGGCTACACCTTC
v_call: TRBV4-1; d_call: .; j_call: TRBJ1-1; clone_size: .; cdr3_aa: CASSLARGHSNTEAFF; cdr3_nt: TGCGCCAGCAGCCTTGCGAGGGGACACTCGAACACTGAAGCTTTCTTT
v_call: TRBV29-1; d_call: TRBD2; j_call: TRBJ2-5; clone_size: once; cdr3_aa: CSALRGVGETQYF; cdr3_nt: TGCAGCGCCTTACGGGGGGTTGGAGAGACCCAGTACTTC
v_call: TRBV10-3; d_call: TRBD2; j_call: TRBJ2-1; clone_size: .; cdr3_aa: CAISESGGRYNEQFF; cdr3_nt: TGTGCCATCAGTGAGTCGGGGGGGAGGTACAATGAGCAGTTCTTC
v_call: TRBV5-5; d_call: .; j_call: TRBJ2-7; clone_size: .; cdr3_aa: CASSRGTYEQYF; cdr3_nt: TGTGCCAGCAGCCGGGGGACCTACGAGCAGTACTTC
v_call: TRBV6-4; d_call: TRBD1; j_call: TRBJ2-7; clone_size: .; cdr3_aa: CARQGSYEQYF; cdr3_nt: TGTGCCAGACAGGGGTCCTACGAGCAGTACTTC
v_call: TRBV9; d_call: TRBD2; j_call: TRBJ2-7; clone_size: .; cdr3_aa: CASSVGPGRVSEQYF; cdr3_nt: TGTGCCAGCAGCGTAGGGCCGGGGAGGGTTTCCGAGCAGTACTTC
v_call: TRBV28; d_call: TRBD1; j_call: TRBJ1-2; clone_size: .; cdr3_aa: CASSEDRGLAYGYTF; cdr3_nt: TGTGCCAGCAGTGAGGACAGGGGGCTAGCCTATGGCTACACCTTC
v_call: TRBV7-9; d_call: .; j_call: TRBJ2-1; clone_size: .; cdr3_aa: CASSKGWQGRGLNEQFF; cdr3_nt: TGTGCCAGCAGCAAGGGATGGCAGGGGCGCGGGTTGAATGAGCAGTTCTTC
v_call: TRBV9; d_call: .; j_call: TRBJ2-5; clone_size: .; cdr3_aa: CASSQGRLETQYF; cdr3_nt: TGTGCCAGCAGCCAGGGAAGACTAGAGACCCAGTACTTC
v_call: TRBV5-1; d_call: .; j_call: TRBJ2-5; clone_size: .; cdr3_aa: CASSLATHLRYQETQYF; cdr3_nt: TGCGCCAGCAGCTTGGCGACTCACCTACGTTACCAAGAGACCCAGTACTTC
v_call: TRBV7-8; d_call: TRBD2; j_call: TRBJ2-2; clone_size: .; cdr3_aa: CASSLVRGVLAGARNTGELFF; cdr3_nt: TGTGCCAGCAGCTTAGTCCGGGGGGTTCTAGCGGGGGCCAGGAACACCGGGGAGCTGTTTTTT
v_call: TRBV4-1; d_call: TRBD2; j_call: TRBJ2-1; clone_size: .; cdr3_aa: CASSPRLAGSGNEQFF; cdr3_nt: TGCGCCAGCAGCCCCCGACTAGCGGGGTCGGGCAATGAGCAGTTCTTC
v_call: TRBV28; d_call: .; j_call: TRBJ1-2; clone_size: .; cdr3_aa: CASMGRAKEFYGYTF; cdr3_nt: TGTGCCAGCATGGGGAGGGCGAAGGAGTTTTATGGCTACACCTTC
v_call: TRBV19; d_call: .; j_call: TRBJ2-3; clone_size: once; cdr3_aa: CASILADTQYF; cdr3_nt: TGTGCCAGTATTTTAGCGGATACGCAGTATTTT